A selection of T cell receptor beta chains follows, all from one sample in a study of technical replicates of blood from several donors. Only in-frame clones appear in the TCRdb table, and some are missing; sequencing was by immunoSEQ multiplex PCR. This table has some 99,000 clones, roughly 96% appearing once. The sample was T cells isolated from PBMCs. Receptor source: a human donor in good health. Both conserved end residues are part of each CDR3.

>TRBJ2-2|TRBV4-2
CASSHETSPGELFF
>TRBJ2-5|TRBV19
CASSLRERSVETQYF
>TRBJ2-7|TRBV7-8
CASSARLAPYEQYF
>TRBJ1-2|TRBV6-5
CASRTGGDIYGYTF
>TRBJ2-7|TRBV6-1
CASLRGYEQYF
>TRBJ2-3|TRBV19
CASSQTSGPTDTQYF
>TRBJ1-3|TRBV10-3
CAISPRDRTIGNTIYF
>TRBJ1-1|TRBV19
CASSIVYQGGNTEAFF
>TRBJ2-1|TRBV12-5
CASGLVRVGQSYNEQFF
>TRBJ1-1|TRBV27
CASTDRSTEAFF
>TRBJ2-5|TRBV29-1
CSVDPSGREETQYF
>TRBJ2-1|TRBV7-6
CASSYTSGGYNEQFF
>TRBJ2-1|TRBV5-1
CASSLGGGSYNEQFF
>TRBJ1-1|TRBV7-3
CASRADSAAFF
>TRBJ2-5|TRBV29-1
CSVNSGGAEGTQYF
>TRBJ2-1|TRBV7-2
CASSSLAGGGRFANEQFF
>TRBJ2-3|TRBV5-6
CASSFRSGARDTQYF
>TRBJ2-7|TRBV19
CASSGLFTSGSYEQYF
>TRBJ1-6|TRBV5-1
CASSLGIDTYSPLHF
>TRBJ1-4|TRBV12-5
CASGLDAWGPHGTNEKLFF
>TRBJ2-1|TRBV7-9
CASSLKADNEQFF
>TRBJ2-5|TRBV6-1
CASSVTVSETQYF
>TRBJ1-4|TRBV27
CASSLVGEANEKLFF
>TRBJ1-2|TRBV28
CASSARGGGGSYGYTF
>TRBJ2-5|TRBV6-6
CASSYSGGDGETQYF
>TRBJ2-3|TRBV29-1
CSVGLPGEKDTQYF
>TRBJ2-1|TRBV21-1
CASSNPFGTRVGGEQFF
>TRBJ1-2|TRBV13
CASSSRDRVFGGYTF
>TRBJ2-3|TRBV19
CASGRGSTDTQYF
>TRBJ2-7|TRBV5-6
CASSQGQGGYEQYF
>TRBJ2-7|TRBV6-5
CASSYGQPYEQYF
>TRBJ2-5|TRBV5-1
CASSPEPLARQETQYF
>TRBJ2-1|TRBV7-8
CASSLGWIKPGGTNEQFF
>TRBJ2-7|TRBV6-1
CASSVRLAGGADEQYF
>TRBJ2-2|TRBV6-1
CASSEAWTAPGELFF
>TRBJ2-1|TRBV10-3
CAISESLGRGSTYNEQFF
>TRBJ1-5|TRBV19
CASSPSIEGAEPQHF